This is a list of T cell receptor beta chains from one sample in a study of blood T cell repertoires in COVID-19. Some clones are missing from TCRdb's copy, which holds only in-frame ones; the method was immunoSEQ multiplex PCR. Counted here are about 370,000 clones, around 90% occurring once; the ten biggest clones make up about 3%. Source material: peripheral blood. The source is a woman aged 25 to 39 with COVID-19, enrolled during active disease. The CDR3 runs from the conserved cysteine through the conserved F or W. The order of the fields is J gene, D gene, V gene, clone size, CDR3 DNA, CDR3 protein. The D gene is left open where the match is weak. The size of a clone is reported for some rows only, either as once, few or many, or as a class for expanded clones.

>TRBJ2-7|TRBD2|TRBV4-2|-
TGTGCCAGCAGCCTAGATCAGCGGGGGCTTGTTTACGAGCAGTACTTC
CASSLDQRGLVYEQYF
>TRBJ2-3|TRBD2|TRBV2|-
TGTGCCAGCACCGACCCCTTAGCGGGGGATAGCACAGATACGCAGTATTTT
CASTDPLAGDSTDTQYF
>TRBJ2-1|-|TRBV18|once
TGTGCCAGCTCACCCGGCGGCCGGTACAATGAGCAGTTCTTC
CASSPGGRYNEQFF
>TRBJ2-7|-|TRBV2|-
TGTGCCAGCAAGGGGGAAAGCTCCTACGAGCAGTACTTC
CASKGESSYEQYF
>TRBJ2-4|-|TRBV19|-
TGTGCCAGTAGTATAGGTACCAAAAACATTCAGTACTTC
CASSIGTKNIQYF
>TRBJ2-3|TRBD2|TRBV5-6|-
TGTGCCAGCAGCTTGGGACTAGCGGGGGCCCGACCGACCACAGATACGCAGTATTTT
CASSLGLAGARPTTDTQYF
>TRBJ2-2|-|TRBV25-1|-
TGTGCCAGCAGTGAACCCTCGGGGGCCGGGGAGCTGTTTTTT
CASSEPSGAGELFF
>TRBJ1-1|-|TRBV10-3|-
TGTGCCATCAGTGGATACAGTAACACTGAAGCTTTCTTT
CAISGYSNTEAFF
>TRBJ1-2|-|TRBV6-2/TRBV6-3|-
TGTGCCAGCAGTTACTCGAGCGGCTACACCTTC
CASSYSSGYTF
>TRBJ1-1|-|TRBV5-1|-
TGCGCCAGCAGCTTGTCCGCTACAGGGAACACTGAAGCTTTCTTT
CASSLSATGNTEAFF
>TRBJ2-1|TRBD2|TRBV5-1|-
TGCGCCAGCAGCCTAGGGACTAGCGGGAGGGGGAATGAGCAGTTCTTC
CASSLGTSGRGNEQFF
>TRBJ1-1|TRBD1|TRBV5-6|-
TGTGCCAGCAGCTTGATACAGGGGGCGCGGAACACTGAAGCTTTCTTT
CASSLIQGARNTEAFF
>TRBJ2-3|-|TRBV7-2|-
TGTGCCAGCAGCTACCGGACAGCCACAGATACGCAGTATTTT
CASSYRTATDTQYF
>TRBJ1-2|-|TRBV11-3|-
TGTGCCAGCAGCTTAGGCAGGGGTTTTGGCTACACCTTC
CASSLGRGFGYTF
>TRBJ2-2|-|TRBV7-7|-
TGTGCTAGCAGCTCAGGGGCGACGAACACCGGGGAGCTGTTTTTT
CASSSGATNTGELFF
>TRBJ2-3|-|TRBV7-2|-
TGTGCCAGCAGCGGAGTAGCCTCAATTCCAGATACGCAGTATTTT
CASSGVASIPDTQYF
>TRBJ2-1|TRBD2|TRBV27|-
TGTGCCAGCAGTTCCCCACTAGCGGGGTACAATGAGCAGTTCTTC
CASSSPLAGYNEQFF
>TRBJ1-2|TRBD1|TRBV6-5|-
TGTGCCAGCAGTTACTCAGTCGGGACAGGGTTTGGCTACACCTTC
CASSYSVGTGFGYTF
>TRBJ2-1|-|TRBV19|-
TGTGCCAGTAGTCTCACCCGCGTCGTCGGGGGATACAATGAGCAGTTCTTC
CASSLTRVVGGYNEQFF
>TRBJ2-6|-|TRBV3-1/TRBV3-2|-
TGTGCCAGCAGCCAAGGAGGCTGGGCCAACGTCCTGACTTTC
CASSQGGWANVLTF
>TRBJ2-2|-|TRBV11-3|-
TGTGCCAGCAGCTCCGACAGTCTGCAAACCGGGGAGCTGTTTTTT
CASSSDSLQTGELFF
>TRBJ1-1|-|TRBV28|-
TGTGCCAGCAGTTTGATCAGGGGTGGGACTGAAGCTTTCTTT
CASSLIRGGTEAFF
>TRBJ1-2|TRBD1|TRBV28|once
TGTGCCAGCAGACACCAGGGGGGTCTCGAGGTGGGCTACACCTTC
CASRHQGGLEVGYTF
>TRBJ1-6|-|TRBV11-3|few
TGTGCCAGCAGCTTCGATCGGAGCTCCTATAATTCACCCCTCCACTTT
CASSFDRSSYNSPLHF
>TRBJ2-7|TRBD2|TRBV19|-
TGTGCCAGTAGTATAGTTTTAACTAGCGGGGTCTACGAGCAGTACTTC
CASSIVLTSGVYEQYF
>TRBJ1-5|-|TRBV28|-
TGTGCCAGCAGTCCAGCCCCGGGGGGGAACAATCAGCCCCAGCATTTT
CASSPAPGGNNQPQHF
>TRBJ1-3|TRBD1|TRBV18|-
TGTGCCAGCTCACCGGGACAGAACTCTGGAAACACCATATATTTT
CASSPGQNSGNTIYF
>TRBJ1-4|-|TRBV6-5|-
TGTGCCAGCAGTTACTCGAGCACCTTCGGTGATGAAAAACTGTTTTTT
CASSYSSTFGDEKLFF
>TRBJ1-2|-|TRBV9|few
TGTGCCAGCAGCGTATCGGGTGGCTACACCTTC
CASSVSGGYTF
>TRBJ1-6|-|TRBV4-3|-
TGCGCCAGCAGCCAAGAAGCAAATTCACCCCTCCACTTT
CASSQEANSPLHF
>TRBJ2-3|TRBD1|TRBV4-2|-
TGTGCCAGCAGCCAAACGGCCGACAGGGGGAGAGCAGATACGCAGTATTTT
CASSQTADRGRADTQYF
>TRBJ2-5|TRBD1|TRBV24-1|-
TGTGCCACCAGTGGACAGGGTGGAGAGACCCAGTACTTC
CATSGQGGETQYF
>TRBJ2-5|TRBD2|TRBV3-1/TRBV3-2|-
TGTGCCAGCAGCCCGACTAGCGGGGGGCCACCCGCATTGGAGACCCAGTACTTC
CASSPTSGGPPALETQYF
>TRBJ2-3|-|TRBV5-8|once
TGTGCCAGCAGCTTGGAAGGGGGAACAGATACGCAGTATTTT
CASSLEGGTDTQYF
>TRBJ2-4|TRBD1|TRBV7-2|-
TGTGCCAGCTGCGACAGGGGGGGAGCCAAAAACATTCAGTACTTC
CASCDRGGAKNIQYF
>TRBJ2-7|-|TRBV7-6|-
TGTGCCAGCAGCACCCTCGGACAGCCCCGTAGGAGCTCCTACGAGCAGTACTTC
CASSTLGQPRRSSYEQYF
>TRBJ2-3|-|TRBV19|-
TGTGCCAGTAGTCCCCCCGGGACAGATACGCAGTATTTT
CASSPPGTDTQYF
>TRBJ2-3|TRBD1|TRBV19|-
TGTGCCAGTAGTCCCGAGGACAGGGGTGGTGTGAATACGCAGTATTTT
CASSPEDRGGVNTQYF
>TRBJ1-2|TRBD1|TRBV6-5|many
TGTGCCAGCAGTACCCAGGGGGGTGGGTATGGCTACACCTTC
CASSTQGGGYGYTF
>TRBJ2-3|TRBD2|TRBV7-9|-
TGTGCCAGCAGCACCCTTGATGTGGGAGGGGCAGATACGCAGTATTTT
CASSTLDVGGADTQYF
>TRBJ1-5|-|TRBV7-8|-
TGTGCCAGCAGCTTACTAGTTCAGCCCGATCAGCCCCAGCATTTT
CASSLLVQPDQPQHF
>TRBJ1-5|TRBD1|TRBV19|-
TGTGCCAGTGGTCAGACAGGGGGCGAACAGCCCCAGCATTTT
CASGQTGGEQPQHF
>TRBJ2-3|TRBD2|TRBV12-5|-
TGTGCTAGTGGTTCTACGACTAGCGGGAGAGTTTATACGCAGTATTTT
CASGSTTSGRVYTQYF
>TRBJ1-2|TRBD1|TRBV24-1|-
TGTGCCACCAGTGGCCCAAGACAGGGGATTAACTATGGCTACACCTTC
CATSGPRQGINYGYTF
>TRBJ1-1|-|TRBV19|once
TGTGCCAGTACCACGGGGGGGGGAACTGAAGCTTTCTTT
CASTTGGGTEAFF
>TRBJ1-1|-|TRBV6-2/TRBV6-3|once
TGTGCCAGCAGTTACCACGACAGTGAAACTGAAGCTTTCTTT
CASSYHDSETEAFF
>TRBJ1-1|-|TRBV15|-
TGTGCCACCAGCAGAGATCCCCGCAGGGCCGGCACTGAAGCTTTCTTT
CATSRDPRRAGTEAFF
>TRBJ2-7|TRBD2|TRBV5-1|-
TGCGCCAGCAGCTTGGTACTAGCGGGGGACGAGCAGTACTTC
CASSLVLAGDEQYF
>TRBJ2-2|TRBD2|TRBV6-2/TRBV6-3|-
TGTGCCAGCAGTTACGACCCCCTAGCGGCCGGCAACCTAAGGAACACCGGGGAGCTGTTTTTT
CASSYDPLAAGNLRNTGELFF
>TRBJ1-1|-|TRBV18|-
TGTGCCAGCTCACCACCGTCAGGGAAGAACACTGAAGCTTTCTTT
CASSPPSGKNTEAFF
>TRBJ2-3|TRBD2|TRBV9|-
TGTGCCAGCAGCGCCACTAGCGGGGGCCTCACAGATACGCAGTATTTT
CASSATSGGLTDTQYF
>TRBJ1-2|-|TRBV7-2|-
TGTGCCAGCAGCTTAGCAACTCCCCTTAACTATGGCTACACCTTC
CASSLATPLNYGYTF
>TRBJ2-4|TRBD2|TRBV15|-
TGTGCCACCAGCAGAGATTTGGGCTCTCCGGGGGGGGCCAAAAACATTCAGTACTTC
CATSRDLGSPGGAKNIQYF
>TRBJ2-3|TRBD2|TRBV11-2|-
TGTGCCAGCAGCTTCCTTGGACTAGCGGGTAACCCAGATACGCAGTATTTT
CASSFLGLAGNPDTQYF